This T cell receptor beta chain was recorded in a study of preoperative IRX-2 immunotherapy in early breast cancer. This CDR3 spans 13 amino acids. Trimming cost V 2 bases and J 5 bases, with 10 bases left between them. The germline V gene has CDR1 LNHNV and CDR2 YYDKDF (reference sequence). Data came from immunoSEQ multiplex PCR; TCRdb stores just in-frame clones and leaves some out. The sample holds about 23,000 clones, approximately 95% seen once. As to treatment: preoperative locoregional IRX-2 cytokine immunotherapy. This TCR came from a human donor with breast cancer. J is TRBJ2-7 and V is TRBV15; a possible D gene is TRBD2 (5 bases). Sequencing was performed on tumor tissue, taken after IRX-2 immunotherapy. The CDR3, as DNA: TGTGCCACCAGCAGATCCCCAGCGGACGAGCAGTACTTC. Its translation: CATSRSPADEQYF.